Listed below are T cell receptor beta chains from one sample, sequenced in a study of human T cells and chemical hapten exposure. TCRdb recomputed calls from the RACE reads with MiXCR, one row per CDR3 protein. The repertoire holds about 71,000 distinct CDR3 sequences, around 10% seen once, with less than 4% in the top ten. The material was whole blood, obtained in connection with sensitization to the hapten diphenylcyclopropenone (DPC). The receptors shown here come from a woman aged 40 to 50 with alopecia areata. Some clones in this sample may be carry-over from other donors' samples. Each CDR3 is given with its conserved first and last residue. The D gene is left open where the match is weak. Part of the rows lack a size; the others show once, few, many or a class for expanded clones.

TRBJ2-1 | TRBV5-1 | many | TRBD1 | CASSWGQGRSYNEQFF | TGCGCCAGCAGCTGGGGACAGGGCCGCTCCTACAATGAGCAGTTCTTC
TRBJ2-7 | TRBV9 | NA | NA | CASSVAERAAYEQYF | TGTGCCAGCAGCGTAGCTGAGCGGGCTGCCTACGAGCAGTACTTC
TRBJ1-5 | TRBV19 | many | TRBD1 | CASRSRDRTNQPQHF | TGTGCCAGTAGGTCTCGGGACAGAACAAATCAGCCCCAGCATTTT
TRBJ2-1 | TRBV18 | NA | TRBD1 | CASSPGTGHNEQFF | TGTGCCAGCTCACCCGGGACAGGACACAATGAGCAGTTCTTC
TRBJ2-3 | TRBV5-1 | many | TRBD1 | CASSAQPGQGAGDTQYF | TGCGCCAGCAGCGCCCAGCCGGGACAGGGGGCCGGAGATACGCAGTATTTT
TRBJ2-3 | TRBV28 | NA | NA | CASTGDTQYF | TGTGCCAGCACGGGAGATACGCAGTATTTT
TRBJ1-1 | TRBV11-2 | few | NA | CASHVGDGMMNTEAFF | TGTGCCAGCCACGTTGGGGACGGAATGATGAACACTGAAGCTTTCTTT
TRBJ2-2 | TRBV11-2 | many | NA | CASDFSWAGELFF | TGTGCCAGTGACTTTTCCTGGGCCGGGGAGCTGTTTTTT
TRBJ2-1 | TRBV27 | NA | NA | CASRSGFHLYNEQFF | TGTGCCAGCAGGAGCGGTTTCCATCTCTACAATGAGCAGTTCTTC
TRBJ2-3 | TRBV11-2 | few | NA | CASSTRADTQYF | TGTGCCAGCAGCACAAGAGCAGATACGCAGTATTTT
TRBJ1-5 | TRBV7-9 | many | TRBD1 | CASSPYGSTGSHQPQHF | TGTGCCAGCAGCCCTTACGGGTCGACAGGGTCTCATCAGCCCCAGCATTTT
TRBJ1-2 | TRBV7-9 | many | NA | CASSFSWQGGYTF | TGTGCCAGCAGCTTCTCCTGGCAGGGGGGCTACACCTTC
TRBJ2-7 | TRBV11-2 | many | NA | CASSLRANEQYF | TGTGCCAGCAGCTTGAGGGCCAACGAGCAGTACTTC
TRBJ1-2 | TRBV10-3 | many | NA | CAISESTTRVNYGYTF | TGTGCCATCAGTGAGTCGACGACAAGGGTTAACTATGGCTACACCTTC
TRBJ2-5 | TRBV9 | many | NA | CASSVEGAPETQYF | TGTGCCAGCAGCGTAGAGGGCGCTCCAGAGACCCAGTACTTC
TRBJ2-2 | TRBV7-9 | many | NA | CASSLRAPEDAGELFF | TGTGCCAGCAGCTTACGGGCACCTGAGGACGCCGGGGAGCTGTTTTTT
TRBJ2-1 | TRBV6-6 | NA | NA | CASNLPGGIEQFF | TGTGCCAGCAACCTACCCGGGGGTATTGAGCAGTTCTTC
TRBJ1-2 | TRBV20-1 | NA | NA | CSEIGGRTDFYGYTF | TGCAGTGAAATAGGCGGACGTACAGACTTCTATGGCTACACCTTC
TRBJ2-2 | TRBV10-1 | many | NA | CASSESVNYGELFF | TGCGCCAGCAGTGAGTCGGTAAACTACGGGGAGCTGTTTTTT
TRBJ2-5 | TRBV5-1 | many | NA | CASSPPGAYWQETQYF | TGCGCCAGCAGCCCCCCCGGGGCCTACTGGCAGGAGACCCAGTACTTC
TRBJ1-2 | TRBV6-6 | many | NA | CASTLLPGGYTF | TGTGCCAGCACCCTCTTGCCAGGTGGCTACACCTTC
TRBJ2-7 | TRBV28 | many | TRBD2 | CASSLREGYEQYF | TGTGCCAGCAGTTTACGGGAGGGGTACGAGCAGTACTTC
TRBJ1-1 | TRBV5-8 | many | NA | CASSLSGRTEAFF | TGTGCCAGCAGCTTGTCGGGTCGGACTGAAGCTTTCTTT
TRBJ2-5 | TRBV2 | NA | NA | CASSPRGQTIETQYF | TGTGCCAGCAGCCCGCGGGGACAGACGATTGAGACCCAGTACTTC
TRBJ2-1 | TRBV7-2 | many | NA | CASSLARVYGEQFF | TGTGCCAGCAGCTTGGCCAGGGTGTACGGTGAGCAGTTCTTC
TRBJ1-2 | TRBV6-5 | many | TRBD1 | CASSPGQGLRNTF | TGTGCCAGCAGCCCGGGACAGGGGCTGAGGAACACCTTC
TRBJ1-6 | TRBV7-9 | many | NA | CASNRLDSPLHF | TGTGCCAGCAACCGGTTGGATTCACCCCTCCACTTT
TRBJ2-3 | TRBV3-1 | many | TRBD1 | CASSRRTGSTDTQYF | TGTGCCAGCAGCCGACGGACAGGGTCTACAGATACGCAGTATTTT
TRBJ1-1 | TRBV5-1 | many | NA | CASSLGLLNTEAFF | TGCGCCAGCAGCTTGGGACTCCTCAACACTGAAGCTTTCTTT
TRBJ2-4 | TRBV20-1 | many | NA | CSAFRPGGDNIQYF | TGCAGTGCGTTTCGTCCGGGGGGCGATAACATTCAGTACTTC
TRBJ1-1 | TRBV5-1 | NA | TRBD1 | CASSLQGTNTEAFF | TGCGCCAGCAGCTTACAGGGGACGAACACTGAAGCTTTCTTT
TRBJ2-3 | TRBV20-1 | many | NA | CRFSGVSTDTQYF | TGCAGGTTTAGCGGTGTTAGCACAGATACGCAGTATTTT
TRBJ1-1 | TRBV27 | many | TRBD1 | CASSLQRQGRTEAFF | TGTGCCAGCAGTTTACAACGACAGGGGAGAACTGAAGCTTTCTTT
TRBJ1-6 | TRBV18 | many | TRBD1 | CASSPDRQGAGGNSPLHF | TGTGCCAGCTCACCGGACCGACAGGGGGCGGGCGGAAATTCACCCCTCCACTTT
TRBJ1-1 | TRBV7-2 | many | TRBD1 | CASSLQGVNTEAFF | TGTGCCAGCAGCTTACAGGGGGTGAACACTGAAGCTTTCTTT
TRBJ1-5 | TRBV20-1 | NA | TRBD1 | CSARDSGGLNQPQHF | TGCAGTGCTAGAGATTCAGGGGGCTTGAATCAGCCCCAGCATTTT
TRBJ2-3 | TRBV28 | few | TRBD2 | CASSVRTSGRDTQYF | TGTGCCAGCAGTGTCCGGACTAGCGGTAGAGATACGCAGTATTTT
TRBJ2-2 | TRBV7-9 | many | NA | CASSLTGRGTGELFF | TGTGCCAGCAGCTTGACAGGGCGGGGGACCGGGGAGCTGTTTTTT
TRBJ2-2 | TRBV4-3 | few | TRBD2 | CASSRLLAGVPNTGELFF | TGCGCCAGCAGCCGCCTACTAGCGGGGGTCCCCAACACCGGGGAGCTGTTTTTT
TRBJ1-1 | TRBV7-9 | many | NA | CASSLGETGPRSTEAFF | TGTGCCAGCAGCTTAGGAGAGACGGGCCCAAGGAGTACTGAAGCTTTCTTT
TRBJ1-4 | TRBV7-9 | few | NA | CASIGGTTNEKLFF | TGTGCCAGCATCGGGGGGACAACTAATGAAAAACTGTTTTTT